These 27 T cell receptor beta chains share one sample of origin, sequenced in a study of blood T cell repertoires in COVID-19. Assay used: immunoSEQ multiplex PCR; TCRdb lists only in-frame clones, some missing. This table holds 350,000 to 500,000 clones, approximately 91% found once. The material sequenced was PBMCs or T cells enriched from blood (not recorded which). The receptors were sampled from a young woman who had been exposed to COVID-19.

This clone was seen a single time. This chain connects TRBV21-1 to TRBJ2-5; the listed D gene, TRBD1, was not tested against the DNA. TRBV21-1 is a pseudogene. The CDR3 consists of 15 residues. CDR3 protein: CASSNGGGFLETQYF. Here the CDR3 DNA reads TGTGCCAGCAGCAATGGGGGCGGCTTTCTAGAGACCCAGTACTTC.

CDR3 sequence reads: CSVDDRTHYGYTF. Written as DNA, the CDR3 is TGCAGCGTTGACGACAGGACCCATTATGGCTACACCTTC. The chain uses TRBV29-1 and TRBJ1-2, with D maybe TRBD1 (6 bases). V was shortened by 3 bases and J by 5 bases, with 13 bases between the two germline ends. The CDR3 spans 13 residues. Germline V gene lookup returns CDR1 SQVTM and CDR2 ANQGSEA.

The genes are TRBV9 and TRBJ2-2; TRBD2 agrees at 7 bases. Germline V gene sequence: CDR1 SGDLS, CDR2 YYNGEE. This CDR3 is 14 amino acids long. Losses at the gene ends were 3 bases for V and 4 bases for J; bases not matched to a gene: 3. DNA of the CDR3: TGTGCCAGCAGCGGGGGAGGGAGCACCGGGGAGCTGTTTTTT. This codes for CASSGGGSTGELFF.

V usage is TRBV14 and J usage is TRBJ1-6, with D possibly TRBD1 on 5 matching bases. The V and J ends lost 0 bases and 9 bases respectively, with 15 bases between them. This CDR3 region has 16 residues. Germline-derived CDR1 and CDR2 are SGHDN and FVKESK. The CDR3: CASSQDQGRLVSPLHF. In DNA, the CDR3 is TGTGCCAGCAGCCAAGATCAGGGCAGGCTTGTTTCACCCCTCCACTTT.

CDR3 nucleotide sequence: TGTGCCAGCAGCCAAGTGGCTAGCGGGGGTACCTACGAGCAGTACTTC. This sequence encodes CASSQVASGGTYEQYF. The V and J genes are TRBV4-2 and TRBJ2-7; 10 positions agree with TRBD2. In germline, CDR1 is LGHNA, CDR2 YNFKEQ. This CDR3 region has 16 residues. Losses at the gene ends were 1 base for V and 2 bases for J; bases not matched to a gene: 5.

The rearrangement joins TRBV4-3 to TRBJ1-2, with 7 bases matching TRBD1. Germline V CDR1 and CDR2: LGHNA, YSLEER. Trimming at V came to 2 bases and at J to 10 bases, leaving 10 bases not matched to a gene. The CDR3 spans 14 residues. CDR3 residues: CASSQKEGAVDYTF. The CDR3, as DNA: TGCGCCAGCAGCCAAAAGGAGGGGGCGGTAGACTACACCTTC.

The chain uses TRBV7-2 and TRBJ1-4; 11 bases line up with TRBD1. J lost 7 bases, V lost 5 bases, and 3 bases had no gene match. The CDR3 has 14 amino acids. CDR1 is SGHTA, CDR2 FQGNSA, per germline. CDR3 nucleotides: TGTGCCAGCAGCCCGGGACAGGGGGGTGAAAAACTGTTTTTT. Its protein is CASSPGQGGEKLFF.

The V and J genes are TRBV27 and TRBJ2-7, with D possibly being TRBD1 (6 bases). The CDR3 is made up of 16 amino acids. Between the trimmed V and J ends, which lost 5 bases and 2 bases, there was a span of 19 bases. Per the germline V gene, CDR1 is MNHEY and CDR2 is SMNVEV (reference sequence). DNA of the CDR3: TGTGCCAGCAGTCCAAACCCAGGACAGCCAACCTACGAGCAGTACTTC. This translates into CASSPNPGQPTYEQYF.

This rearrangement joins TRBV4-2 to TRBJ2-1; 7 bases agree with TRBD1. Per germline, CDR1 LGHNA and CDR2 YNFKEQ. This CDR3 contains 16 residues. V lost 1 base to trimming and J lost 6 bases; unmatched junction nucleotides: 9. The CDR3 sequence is CASSQVPTGSGNEQFF. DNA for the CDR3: TGTGCCAGCAGCCAAGTACCGACAGGGTCCGGCAATGAGCAGTTCTTC.

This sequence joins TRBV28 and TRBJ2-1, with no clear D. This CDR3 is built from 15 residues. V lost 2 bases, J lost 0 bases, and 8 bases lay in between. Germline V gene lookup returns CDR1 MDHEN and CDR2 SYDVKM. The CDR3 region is CASSLQPSSYNEQFF. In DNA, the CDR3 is TGTGCCAGCAGTTTACAACCTAGCTCCTACAATGAGCAGTTCTTC.

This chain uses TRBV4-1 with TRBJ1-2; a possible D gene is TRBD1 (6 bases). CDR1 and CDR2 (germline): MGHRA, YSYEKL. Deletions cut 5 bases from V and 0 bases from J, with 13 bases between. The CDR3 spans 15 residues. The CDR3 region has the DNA TGCGCCAGCAGCTTCCGGACAGATTCTAACTATGGCTACACCTTC. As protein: CASSFRTDSNYGYTF.

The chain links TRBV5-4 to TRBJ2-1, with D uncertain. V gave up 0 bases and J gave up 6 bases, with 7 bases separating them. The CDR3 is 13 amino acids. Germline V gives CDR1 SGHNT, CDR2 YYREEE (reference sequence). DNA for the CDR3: TGTGCCAGCAGCTTGGAGCCCCCCAATGAGCAGTTCTTC. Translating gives CASSLEPPNEQFF. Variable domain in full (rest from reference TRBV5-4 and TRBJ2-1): ETGVTQSPTHLIKTRGQQVTLRCSSQSGHNTVSWYQQALGQGPQFIFQYYREEENGRGNFPPRFSGLQFPNYSSELNVNALELDDSALYLCASSLEPPNEQFFGPGTRLTVL.

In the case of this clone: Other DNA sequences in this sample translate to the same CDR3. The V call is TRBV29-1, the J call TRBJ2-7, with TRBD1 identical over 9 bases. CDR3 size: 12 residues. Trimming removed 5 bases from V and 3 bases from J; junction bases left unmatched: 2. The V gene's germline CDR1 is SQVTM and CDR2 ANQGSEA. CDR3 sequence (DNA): TGCAGCGTTCCGGGACAGGGCTACGAGCAGTACTTC. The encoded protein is CSVPGQGYEQYF.

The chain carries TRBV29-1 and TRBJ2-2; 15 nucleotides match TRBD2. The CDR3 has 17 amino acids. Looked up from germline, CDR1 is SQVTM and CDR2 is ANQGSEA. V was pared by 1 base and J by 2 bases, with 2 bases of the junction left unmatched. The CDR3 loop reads CSVEVGLAGGNTGELFF. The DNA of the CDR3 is TGCAGCGTTGAAGTGGGACTAGCGGGGGGCAACACCGGGGAGCTGTTTTTT.

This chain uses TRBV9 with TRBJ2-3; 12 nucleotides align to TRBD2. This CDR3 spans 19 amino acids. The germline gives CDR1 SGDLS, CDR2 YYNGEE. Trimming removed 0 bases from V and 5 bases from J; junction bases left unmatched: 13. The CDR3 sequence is CASSVVSSSGGAPVDTQYF. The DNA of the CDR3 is TGTGCCAGCAGCGTAGTTTCGTCTAGCGGGGGGGCCCCCGTAGATACGCAGTATTTT. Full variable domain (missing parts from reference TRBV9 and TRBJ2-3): DSGVTQTPKHLITATGQRVTLRCSPRSGDLSVYWYQQSLDQGLQFLIQYYNGEERAKGNILERFSAQQFPDLHSELNLSSLELGDSALYFCASSVVSSSGGAPVDTQYFGPGTRLTVL.

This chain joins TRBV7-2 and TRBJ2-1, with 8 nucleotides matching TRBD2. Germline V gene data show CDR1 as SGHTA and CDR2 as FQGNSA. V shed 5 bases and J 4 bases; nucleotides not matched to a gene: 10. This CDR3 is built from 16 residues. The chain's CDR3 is CASSTRGRPRYNEQFF. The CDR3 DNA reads TGTGCCAGCAGCACCCGCGGGAGGCCGCGATACAATGAGCAGTTCTTC.

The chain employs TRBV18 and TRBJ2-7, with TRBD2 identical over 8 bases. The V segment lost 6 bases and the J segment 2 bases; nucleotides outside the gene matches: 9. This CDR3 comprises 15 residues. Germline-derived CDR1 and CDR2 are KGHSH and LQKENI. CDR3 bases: TGTGCCAGCTCCCCCGCGGGGGGCGGGCCCTACGAGCAGTACTTC. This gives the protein CASSPAGGGPYEQYF.

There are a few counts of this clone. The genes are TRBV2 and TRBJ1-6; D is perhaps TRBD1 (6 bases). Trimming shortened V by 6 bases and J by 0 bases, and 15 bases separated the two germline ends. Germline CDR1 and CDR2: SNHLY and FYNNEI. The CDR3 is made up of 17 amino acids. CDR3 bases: TGTGCCAGCAGACTATCTCAGGGGAGCTCCTATAATTCACCCCTCCACTTT. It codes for CASRLSQGSSYNSPLHF.

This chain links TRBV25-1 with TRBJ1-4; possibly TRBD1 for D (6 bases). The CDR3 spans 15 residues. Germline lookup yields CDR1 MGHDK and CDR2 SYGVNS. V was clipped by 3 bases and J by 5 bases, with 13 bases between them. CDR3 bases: TGTGCCAGCAGTGACCGGAGACAGGCGAATGAAAAACTGTTTTTT. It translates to CASSDRRQANEKLFF.

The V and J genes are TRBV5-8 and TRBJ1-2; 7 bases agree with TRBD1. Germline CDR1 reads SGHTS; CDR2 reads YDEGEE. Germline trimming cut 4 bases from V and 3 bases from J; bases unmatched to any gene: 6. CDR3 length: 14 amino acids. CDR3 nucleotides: TGTGCCAGCAGCACTCGACAGGGCCACTATGGCTACACCTTC. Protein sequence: CASSTRQGHYGYTF.

This chain's CDR3 is CASSLGWQGADYGYTF. CDR3 nucleotide sequence: TGCGCCAGCAGCTTGGGATGGCAGGGGGCGGACTATGGCTACACCTTC. The V gene is TRBV5-1, the J gene TRBJ1-2; 8 positions agree with TRBD1. The V gene end was trimmed by 0 bases and the J gene end by 3 bases; junction bases not matched to a gene: 7. The CDR3 length is 16 residues. Germline CDR1 is SGHRS and CDR2 is YFSETQ.

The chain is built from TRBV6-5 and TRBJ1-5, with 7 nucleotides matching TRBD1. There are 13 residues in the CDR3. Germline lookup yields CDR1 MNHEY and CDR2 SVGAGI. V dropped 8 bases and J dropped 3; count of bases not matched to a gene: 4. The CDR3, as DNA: TGTGCCAGCCGACAGGGCGCCAATCAGCCCCAGCATTTT. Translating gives CASRQGANQPQHF.

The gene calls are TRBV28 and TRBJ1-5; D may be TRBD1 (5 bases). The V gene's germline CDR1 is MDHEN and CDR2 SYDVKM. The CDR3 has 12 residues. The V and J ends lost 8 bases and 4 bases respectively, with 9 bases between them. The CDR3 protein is CASVRGNQPQHF. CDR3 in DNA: TGTGCCAGCGTAAGGGGAAATCAGCCCCAGCATTTT.

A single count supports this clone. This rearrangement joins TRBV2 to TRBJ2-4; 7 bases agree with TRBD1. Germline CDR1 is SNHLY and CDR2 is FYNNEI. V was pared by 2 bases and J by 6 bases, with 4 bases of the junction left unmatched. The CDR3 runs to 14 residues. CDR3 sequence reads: CASSERAGGNIQYF. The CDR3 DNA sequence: TGTGCCAGCAGTGAAAGGGCAGGGGGAAACATTCAGTACTTC.

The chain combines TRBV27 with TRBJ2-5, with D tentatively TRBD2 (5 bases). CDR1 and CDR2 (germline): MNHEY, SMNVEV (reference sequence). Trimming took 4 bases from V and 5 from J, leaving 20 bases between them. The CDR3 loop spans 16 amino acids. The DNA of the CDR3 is TGTGCCAGCAGTTCCCGGTCGACTAACCTAGGGGAGACCCAGTACTTC. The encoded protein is CASSSRSTNLGETQYF.

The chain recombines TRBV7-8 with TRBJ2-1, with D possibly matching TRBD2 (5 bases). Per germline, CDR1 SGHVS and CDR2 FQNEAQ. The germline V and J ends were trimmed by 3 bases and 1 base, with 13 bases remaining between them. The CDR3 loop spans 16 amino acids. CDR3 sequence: CASSFAEVVSYNEQFF. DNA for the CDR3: TGTGCCAGCAGCTTTGCGGAGGTGGTATCCTACAATGAGCAGTTCTTC.

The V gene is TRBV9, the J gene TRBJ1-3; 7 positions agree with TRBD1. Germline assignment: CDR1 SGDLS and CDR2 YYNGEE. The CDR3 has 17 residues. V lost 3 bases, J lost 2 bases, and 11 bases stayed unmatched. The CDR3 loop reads CASSAPGTESAGNTIYF. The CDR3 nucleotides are TGTGCCAGCAGCGCCCCCGGGACAGAATCTGCTGGAAACACCATATATTTT.